This record covers a single TCR beta chain. Its target antigen remains unknown. Base qualities were left out, and no much larger clone turns up one base away. These data come from a study of T cells after yellow fever vaccination (dated by TCRdb to the late 2010s). For context, the study as a whole: The SMART-Seq v4 Ultra Low Input RNA kit was used to prepare libraries from fractions with low cell numbers. To track T-cell clones before and after primary and booster YFV17D yellow fever vaccination, bulk TCR alpha and beta repertoires were sequenced longitudinally. The cohort comprised two healthy male donors, one aged 18 to 29 and one aged 30 to 40 years. Blood samples were taken at several timepoints before and after primary and secondary immunization, and bulk PBMC replicates and cell subsets were isolated.

TCR cDNA was synthesized by 5'RACE template switching, which introduced a universal primer site and unique molecular identifiers. Priming for cDNA synthesis came from both the TCR alpha and TCR beta constant segments. Library amplification used two PCR steps, and the second PCR step added sample barcodes and sequencing adapters. Sequencing of libraries was done on Illumina HiSeq 2500 (2x100 bp) or NovaSeq (2x150 bp). The authors' pipeline ran thus. MIGEC handled demultiplexing of reads and collapsing into UMI consensus sequences, while MiXCR performed V(D)J alignment. Using edgeR on replicate PBMC samples, clonotypes were called vaccine-responding if FDR was below 0.01 and the log2 fold change was above 5 up to day 15. CD4 or CD8 identity was assigned to each bulk clonotype according to whether the clonotype was present at higher abundance in the sequenced CD4 repertoire or the sequenced CD8 repertoire. TCRdb redid the processing of the public reads, applying fastp at Q25 and MiXCR, and retained in-frame beta chains. Rows matching on CDR3 protein sequence are summarized as one entry with the most common DNA and genes. TCRdb, not the original authors, processed these V and J calls. The sample contains over 300,000 distinct CDR3 sequences, around 6.8% of them found a single time. Jointly, the top ten make up over 15% of the sample.

The sample's treatment or condition label, decoded: live attenuated yellow fever vaccine strain. At every blood-draw timepoint, two biological replicates of bulk PBMCs were collected. PBMCs were isolated from peripheral blood using a standard Ficoll-Paque protocol. RNA was extracted with TriZol from bulk PBMCs, CD4 and CD8 fractions, and dextramer-positive and dextramer-negative fractions. Looking up the germline V gene yields CDR1 SGHVS and CDR2 FQNEAQ. Between the V and J ends, shortened by 5 bases and 3 bases respectively, the junction contains 11 bases. The CDR3 numbers 13 residues from cysteine through valine. Only the CDR3 part of the read is kept: 39 bases, read in frame from the first base. Here is what the overall study found, with its caveats: The study included only a couple of donors, which limits how far the findings can be generalized. After the booster, most clones that had expanded after primary vaccination were detected again (around 96% of CD4 and over 75% of CD8), suggesting broad maintenance of memory. FACS-sorted repertoires could contain abundant contaminating clonotypes from the bulk population, so computational filtering was required. A small share of clonotypes was detected in both CD4 and CD8 compartments, with the overlap likely arising from convergent recombination. The secondary T-cell response was found to be weaker but faster than the primary response, with a peak reached on day 5 rather than on day 15.

Rearrangement joined TRBV7-8 to TRBJ2-7; a confident D gene designation cannot be given. The source was PBMCs, collected around 45 days after the first yellow fever vaccination. This receptor was obtained from a man between 18 and 29 years old who received the YFV17D yellow fever vaccine. DNA sequence: TGTGCCAGCAGCCGTCAAAGGGTCTACGAGCAGTACGTC. This yields the protein CASSRQRVYEQYV.